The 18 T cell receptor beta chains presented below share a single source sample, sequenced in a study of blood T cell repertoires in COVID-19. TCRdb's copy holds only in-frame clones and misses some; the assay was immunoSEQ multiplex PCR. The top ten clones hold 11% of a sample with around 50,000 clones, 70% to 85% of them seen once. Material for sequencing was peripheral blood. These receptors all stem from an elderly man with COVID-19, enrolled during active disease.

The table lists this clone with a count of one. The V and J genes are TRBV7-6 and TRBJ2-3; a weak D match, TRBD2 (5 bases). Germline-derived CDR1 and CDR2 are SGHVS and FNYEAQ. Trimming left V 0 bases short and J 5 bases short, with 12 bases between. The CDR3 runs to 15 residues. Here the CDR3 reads CASSLAQTSLDTQYF. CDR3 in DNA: TGTGCCAGCAGCTTAGCGCAAACTAGTTTAGATACGCAGTATTTT.

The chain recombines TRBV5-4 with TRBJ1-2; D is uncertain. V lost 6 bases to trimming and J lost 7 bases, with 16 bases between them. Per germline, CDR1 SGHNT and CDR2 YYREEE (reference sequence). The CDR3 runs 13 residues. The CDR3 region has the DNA TGTGCCAGCATCACTCAGGACGCGGGTGGCTACACCTTC. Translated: CASITQDAGGYTF.

The CDR3 here is CASSPAGYEQYF. The CDR3 DNA follows: TGTGCCAGCAGCCCTGCCGGCTACGAGCAGTACTTC. J is TRBJ2-7 and V is TRBV5-4; D is undetermined. Germline values: CDR1 SGHNT, CDR2 YYREEE (reference sequence). The CDR3 has 12 residues. V was pared by 4 bases and J by 3 bases, with 8 bases between.

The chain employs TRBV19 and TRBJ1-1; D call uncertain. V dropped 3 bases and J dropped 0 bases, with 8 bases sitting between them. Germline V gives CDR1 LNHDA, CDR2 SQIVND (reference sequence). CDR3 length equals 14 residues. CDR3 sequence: CASSMGDLNTEAFF. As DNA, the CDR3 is TGTGCCAGTAGTATGGGAGACCTGAACACTGAAGCTTTCTTT.

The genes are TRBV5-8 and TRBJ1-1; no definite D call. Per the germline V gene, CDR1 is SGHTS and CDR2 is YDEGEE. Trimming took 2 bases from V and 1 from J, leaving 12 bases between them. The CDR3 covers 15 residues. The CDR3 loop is CASSFDGGRNTEAFF. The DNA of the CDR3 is TGTGCCAGCAGCTTTGATGGCGGCCGGAACACTGAAGCTTTCTTT.

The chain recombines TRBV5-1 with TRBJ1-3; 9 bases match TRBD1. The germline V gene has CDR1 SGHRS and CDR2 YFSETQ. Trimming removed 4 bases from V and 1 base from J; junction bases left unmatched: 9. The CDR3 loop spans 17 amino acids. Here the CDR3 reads CASSRGTGQSSGNTIYF. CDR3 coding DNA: TGCGCCAGCAGCCGGGGGACAGGGCAGAGTTCTGGAAACACCATATATTTT.

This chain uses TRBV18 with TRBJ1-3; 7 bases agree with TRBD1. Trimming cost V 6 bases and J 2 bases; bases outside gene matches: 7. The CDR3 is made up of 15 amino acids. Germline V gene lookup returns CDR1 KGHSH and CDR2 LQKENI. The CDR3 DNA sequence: TGTGCCAGCTCTTCCGGACAGGTTCCTGGAAACACCATATATTTT. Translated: CASSSGQVPGNTIYF.

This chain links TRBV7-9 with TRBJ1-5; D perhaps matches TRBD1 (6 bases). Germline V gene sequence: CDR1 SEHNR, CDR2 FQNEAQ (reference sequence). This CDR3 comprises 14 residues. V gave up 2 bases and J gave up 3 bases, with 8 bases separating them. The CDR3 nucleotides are TGTGCCAGCAGCTTACAGGGGCCCAATCAGCCCCAGCATTTT. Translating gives CASSLQGPNQPQHF.

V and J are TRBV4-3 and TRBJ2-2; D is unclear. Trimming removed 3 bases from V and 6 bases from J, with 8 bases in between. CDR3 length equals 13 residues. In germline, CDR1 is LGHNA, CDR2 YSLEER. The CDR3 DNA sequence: TGCGCCAGCAGCCATCCCTTAGCCGGGGAGCTGTTTTTT. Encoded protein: CASSHPLAGELFF.

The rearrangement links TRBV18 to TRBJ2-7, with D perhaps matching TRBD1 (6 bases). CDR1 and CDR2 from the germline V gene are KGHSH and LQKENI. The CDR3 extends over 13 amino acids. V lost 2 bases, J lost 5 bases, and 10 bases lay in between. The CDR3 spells CASSPSRGHEQYF. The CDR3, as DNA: TGTGCCAGCTCACCAAGCAGGGGCCACGAGCAGTACTTC.

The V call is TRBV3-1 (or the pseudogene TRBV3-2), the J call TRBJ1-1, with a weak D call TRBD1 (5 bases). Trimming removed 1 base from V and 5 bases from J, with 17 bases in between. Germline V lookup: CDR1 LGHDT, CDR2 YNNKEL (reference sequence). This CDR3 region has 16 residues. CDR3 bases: TGTGCCAGCAGCCAAGTAACAGGTCCTGGAGTAACTGAAGCTTTCTTT. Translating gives CASSQVTGPGVTEAFF.

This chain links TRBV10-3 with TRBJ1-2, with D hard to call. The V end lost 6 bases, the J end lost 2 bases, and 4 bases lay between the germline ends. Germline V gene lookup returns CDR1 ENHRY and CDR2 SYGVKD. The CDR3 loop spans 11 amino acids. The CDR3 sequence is CAIRGNYGYTF. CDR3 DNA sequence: TGTGCCATCAGGGGCAACTATGGCTACACCTTC.

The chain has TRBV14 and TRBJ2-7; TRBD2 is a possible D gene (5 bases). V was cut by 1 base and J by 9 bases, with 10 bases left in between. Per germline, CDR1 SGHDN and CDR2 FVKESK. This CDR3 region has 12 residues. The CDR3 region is CASSQGRTGQYV. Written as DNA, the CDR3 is TGTGCCAGCAGCCAAGGGAGGACCGGGCAGTACGTC.

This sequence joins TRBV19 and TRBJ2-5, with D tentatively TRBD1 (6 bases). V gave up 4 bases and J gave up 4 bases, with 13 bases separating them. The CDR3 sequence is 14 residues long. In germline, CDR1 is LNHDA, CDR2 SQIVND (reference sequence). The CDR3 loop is CASSKTGIRETQYF. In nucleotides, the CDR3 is TGTGCCAGTAGTAAAACAGGGATTCGAGAGACCCAGTACTTC.

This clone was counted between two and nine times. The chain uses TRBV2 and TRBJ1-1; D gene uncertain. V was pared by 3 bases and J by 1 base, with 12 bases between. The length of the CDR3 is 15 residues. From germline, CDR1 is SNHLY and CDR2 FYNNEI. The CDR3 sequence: CASSDGPARNTEAFF. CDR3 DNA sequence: TGTGCCAGCAGTGACGGTCCCGCACGGAACACTGAAGCTTTCTTT.

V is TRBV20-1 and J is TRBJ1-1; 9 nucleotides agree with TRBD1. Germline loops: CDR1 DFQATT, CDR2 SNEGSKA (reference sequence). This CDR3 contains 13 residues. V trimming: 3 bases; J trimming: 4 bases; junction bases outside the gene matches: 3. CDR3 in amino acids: CSASSTGGTEAFF. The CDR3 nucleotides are TGCAGTGCTAGTTCGACAGGGGGCACTGAAGCTTTCTTT.

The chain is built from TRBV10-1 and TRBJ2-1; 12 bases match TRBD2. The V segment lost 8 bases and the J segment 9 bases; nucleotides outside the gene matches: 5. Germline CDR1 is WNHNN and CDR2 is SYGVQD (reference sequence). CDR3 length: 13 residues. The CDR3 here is CASGLAGSVEQFF. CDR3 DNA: TGCGCCAGCGGACTAGCGGGGTCTGTTGAGCAGTTCTTC.

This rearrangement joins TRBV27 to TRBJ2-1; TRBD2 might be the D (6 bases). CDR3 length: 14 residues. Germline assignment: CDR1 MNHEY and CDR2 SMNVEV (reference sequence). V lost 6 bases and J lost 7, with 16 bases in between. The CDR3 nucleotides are TGTGCCAGCAGCCCCTCGGCGGGATCTAATGAGCAGTTCTTC. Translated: CASSPSAGSNEQFF.